The rows below give T cell receptor beta chains drawn from one sample of a study of blood T cell repertoires in COVID-19. TCRdb's table, derived via immunoSEQ multiplex PCR, lists solely in-frame clones and lacks some. There are roughly 68,000 clones in the sample; less than 90% occur only once, and 8.5% to 10% lies in the top ten. Sequencing was carried out using peripheral blood. The receptors derive from a man over 45 with active COVID-19. CDR3s include the opening cysteine and the closing phenylalanine or tryptophan.

TRBV4-3 CASSQSPRGSTEAFF
TRBV3-1/TRBV3-2 CASSQDEEGEGEKLFF
TRBV11-2 CASSLEGGGTNTEAFF
TRBV6-2/TRBV6-3 CASSTILAGFYEQYF
TRBV10-3 CAISLQTGLAGVNEQFF
TRBV5-3 CASPFHREYNSPLHF
TRBV3-1/TRBV3-2 CASSQPRRGLEQFF
TRBV27 CASRPDRVLRPDTQYF
TRBV10-3 CAISGSAGGPGEQFF
TRBV7-2 CASSLASIQGEAIYF
TRBV4-1 CASSQVFGDIQYF
TRBV5-1 CASSGEPGGGVIQETQYF
TRBV7-9 CASSSFVTDTQYF
TRBV5-1 CASSGWTFQETQYF
TRBV29-1 CSVETTTGFHGYTF
TRBV30 CAWTQRRADTQYF
TRBV4-2 CASSPRLAGTLVTDTQYF
TRBV5-1 CASSFLANTGELFF
TRBV10-3 CAIRGDSYEQYF
TRBV29-1 CSVLGPSGKNIQYF
TRBV4-2 CASSRELAHTEQYF
TRBV10-3 CAINRGNEETQYF
TRBV3-1/TRBV3-2 CASRILETQYF
TRBV30 CAWSVVGYGKREKIDEQFF
TRBV13 CASSLDSRGLQETQYF
TRBV5-4 CASSFGGFSYEQYF
TRBV6-6 CASSPPRLAGVTGELFF
TRBV5-4 CASRGLSTDTQYF
TRBV2 CASRKTGPGATDTQYF
TRBV5-4 CASSEDRYEQYF
TRBV29-1 CSGRQGSNTEAFF
TRBV18 CASSPPGLGGNGEQYF
TRBV7-7 CASSPPGGANTGELFF
TRBV29-1 CSVGERGLGQFF
TRBV19 CASSPGQGTGELFF
TRBV3-1/TRBV3-2 CASSPGKGYEQYF
TRBV27 CASSPGLAASYEQYF
TRBV30 CAWSVTSAEAFF
TRBV6-2/TRBV6-3 CASSYAGDTQYF
TRBV5-1 CASSSGDRMNYGYTF
TRBV6-5 CASSLVGGATDTQYF
TRBV19 CASSIGTVSNQPQHF
TRBV6-6 CASSGWTGYTGELFF
TRBV4-1 CASSPTGPGGYYGYTF
TRBV5-4 CASSQGQGAGETQYF
TRBV7-2 CASSWRERGEQYF
TRBV11-3 CASSSTHQGSSYNEQFF
TRBV5-1 CASSSTSAGGGETQYF
TRBV5-1 CASSFWTDDNEQFF
TRBV14 CASSLQGYTEAFF
TRBV7-2 CASRRGGMSNTGELFF
TRBV2 CASSPQMTGELFF
TRBV5-4 CASSLANLAGAGEQFF
TRBV5-1 CASSFSGSGSYNEQFF
TRBV11-3 CASSLDRGRDEQYF